Below, 5 T cell receptor beta chains from the same sample are listed, as sequenced in a study of Tregs in tolerant kidney transplant recipients. Assay used: immunoSEQ multiplex PCR; TCRdb lists only in-frame clones, some missing. In the table there are 62,000 or so clones, 95% to 98% of which are singletons. The sample in question was Tregs from blood, obtained before the transplant. These receptors were taken from a human donor who received a combined kidney and bone marrow transplant.

The chain uses TRBV10-3 and TRBJ2-1, with TRBD2 identical over 7 bases. Germline CDR1 is ENHRY and CDR2 is SYGVKD. Trimming cost V 4 bases and J 8 bases; bases outside gene matches: 8. The CDR3 is made up of 14 amino acids. CDR3 sequence reads: CAISGGGSGYEQFF. The CDR3 region has the DNA TGTGCCATCAGTGGCGGCGGGAGTGGCTATGAGCAGTTCTTC.

V gene TRBV19 combines with J gene TRBJ2-7; TRBD1 agrees at 7 bases. The V segment lost 3 bases and the J segment 1 base; nucleotides outside the gene matches: 3. CDR1 and CDR2 from the germline V gene are LNHDA and SQIVND (reference sequence). The CDR3 runs to 14 residues. The CDR3 DNA follows: TGTGCCAGTAGTATCTACAGGGGTTCCTACGAGCAGTACTTC. It specifies CASSIYRGSYEQYF.

This chain links TRBV6-5 with TRBJ2-5, with 13 bases identical to TRBD2. J gave up 5 bases and V 0 bases, and 0 bases lay outside the gene matches. CDR3 length: 15 amino acids. Germline assignment: CDR1 MNHEY and CDR2 SVGAGI. CDR3 sequence reads: CASSYSGLAGETQYF. The CDR3 DNA reads as TGTGCCAGCAGTTACTCGGGACTAGCGGGGGAGACCCAGTACTTC.

In this sample, this clone turned up a few times. CDR3 DNA sequence: TGTGCCAGCAGTGAGGGACTAGGAAACGAGCAGTACTTC. This translates into CASSEGLGNEQYF. V and J are TRBV2 and TRBJ2-7; 8 bases agree with TRBD2. The CDR3 runs 13 residues. Germline lookup yields CDR1 SNHLY and CDR2 FYNNEI. V gave up 3 bases and J gave up 5 bases; unmatched junction bases: 3.

This clone was seen only once. The chain carries TRBV4-1 and TRBJ2-6, with D maybe TRBD2 (5 bases). The V and J ends lost 4 bases and 1 base respectively, with 20 bases between them. From germline, CDR1 is MGHRA and CDR2 YSYEKL. The CDR3 runs 19 residues. The CDR3 DNA follows: TGCGCCAGCAGCCCAGATAATATTATGGACTTTTCTGGGGCCAACGTCCTGACTTTC. Protein sequence: CASSPDNIMDFSGANVLTF.